These T cell receptor beta chains were read from a single sample in a study of vaccination and CD4 T cells after COVID-19. For these receptors, no antigen is known. TCRdb called the PCR reads again in MiXCR, with one record for every CDR3 protein. This sample yields about 15,000 distinct CDR3 sequences, of which about 50% are seen a single time; about a tenth belongs to the top ten. Sequences were obtained from CD4+ T cells from blood, cultured in vitro. These receptors were taken from a human donor who had recovered from COVID-19. Both conserved end residues are part of each CDR3. D genes are given only for firm matches.

TRBJ2-7	TRBD1	TRBV24-1	CATSVTGGAYEQYF
TRBJ1-3	.	TRBV24-1	CATSDSRGPGNTIYF
TRBJ1-1	TRBD1	TRBV7-9	CASTRPGQGIMNTEAFF
TRBJ1-6	.	TRBV20-1	CSARGTRGGNSPLHF
TRBJ2-6	.	TRBV11-2	CASSLYGPGANVLTF
TRBJ2-1	TRBD2	TRBV28	CASSLAGVGYNEQFF
TRBJ2-7	.	TRBV5-5	CASSLLHASGRNEQYF
TRBJ2-7	TRBD2	TRBV27	CASSLTEREREQYF
TRBJ1-3	TRBD1	TRBV11-2	CASSLRGQGNTIYF
TRBJ1-5	TRBD1	TRBV12-3/TRBV12-4	CASSQDREDQPQHF
TRBJ1-2	TRBD1	TRBV6-2/TRBV6-3	CASSYSPGTVYGYTF
TRBJ1-2	TRBD1	TRBV6-5	CASSYPLPGQGRYGYTF
TRBJ2-3	.	TRBV29-1	CSVETGGTDTQYF
TRBJ2-3	TRBD2	TRBV20-1	CSASRGGGVDTQYF
TRBJ2-3	.	TRBV7-9	CASSFGGGTQYF
TRBJ1-2	.	TRBV28	CASSLPGANQHYGYTF
TRBJ1-1	TRBD1	TRBV11-3	CASSLYRGTEAFF
TRBJ2-7	.	TRBV28	CASSYLDSRQYF
TRBJ1-6	.	TRBV20-1	CSAHSTGYNSPLHF
TRBJ1-1	.	TRBV20-1	CSARKRAEKFEAFF
TRBJ1-1	TRBD1	TRBV6-4	CASRTGGEVTEAFF
TRBJ2-1	.	TRBV7-2	CASSLGQEQFF
TRBJ1-5	TRBD1	TRBV2	CASSGDSLSNQPQHF
TRBJ2-2	.	TRBV6-2/TRBV6-3	CASSHYSPSNTGELFF
TRBJ2-1	TRBD2	TRBV7-2	CASSLFGLSGGPYNEQFF
TRBJ2-3	TRBD2	TRBV5-4	CASSWGLAGSTDTQYF
TRBJ2-2	TRBD2	TRBV20-1	CSARGVAGVPGELFF
TRBJ1-5	.	TRBV12-3/TRBV12-4	CASSPQGGSPQHF
TRBJ1-5	.	TRBV12-3/TRBV12-4	CASTLEGQSNQPQHF
TRBJ1-2	TRBD1	TRBV6-2/TRBV6-3	CASIPFGQGGYGYTF
TRBJ2-7	TRBD2	TRBV20-1	CSAVLADRSYEQYF
TRBJ1-1	.	TRBV20-1	CSAQSGLMNTEAFF
TRBJ1-1	.	TRBV6-1	CASSITGSGTEAFF
TRBJ1-2	TRBD1	TRBV6-5	CASSLAGGRLNGYTF
TRBJ2-1	.	TRBV7-4	CASSLARGAYNEQFF
TRBJ2-3	.	TRBV5-1	CASSLRRTDTQYF
TRBJ1-6	.	TRBV7-2	CASSFQYNSPLHF
TRBJ2-3	TRBD1	TRBV10-1	CASSTGDRTDTQYF
TRBJ2-1	TRBD2	TRBV5-4	CASSLGLAGGYEQFF
TRBJ2-3	TRBD2	TRBV24-1	CATSDLGLAGALGTDTQYF
TRBJ2-7	TRBD1	TRBV7-3	CASSSVGGRTYEQYF
TRBJ2-5	TRBD2	TRBV20-1	CSATLHHGRAPQTQYF
TRBJ2-2	TRBD2	TRBV10-2	CASGRTSRDGELFF
TRBJ2-3	TRBD2	TRBV9	CASSVEPSGIGDTQYF
TRBJ2-7	.	TRBV23-1	CASSQDSYEQYF
TRBJ1-4	.	TRBV28	CATLSQGSEKLFF
TRBJ1-1	TRBD1	TRBV3-1	CASSLRQGATEAFF
TRBJ1-6	TRBD1	TRBV6-4	CASSRDRAYNSPLHF
TRBJ1-5	.	TRBV28	CASVLGGSGGAQPQHF
TRBJ2-4	.	TRBV20-1	CSARDGRKNIQYF
TRBJ1-5	TRBD1	TRBV28	CASSLTGTGGFQPQHF
TRBJ2-2	.	TRBV19	CASTPGTTGFGELFF
TRBJ1-2	.	TRBV27	CASSITGRYGYTF
TRBJ2-5	.	TRBV2	CASSLYTQETQYF
TRBJ2-7	.	TRBV20-1	CSARDRLSGYEQYF
TRBJ2-5	.	TRBV10-3	CAIRMGLPGTQYF
TRBJ2-6	.	TRBV28	CASSLIAGATGANVLTF
TRBJ1-6	TRBD1	TRBV7-9	CASSIRTGESYNSPLHF
TRBJ1-1	.	TRBV20-1	CSARKGGGTEAFF
TRBJ2-1	.	TRBV27	CASSSTSQGGGQFF